A selection of T cell receptor beta chains follows, all from one sample in a study of regulatory T cells in long-lasting Graves disease. Using its own MiXCR run on the multiplex PCR reads, TCRdb lists one record per CDR3 protein. The table lists around 450,000 distinct CDR3 sequences, 20% to 25% of them singletons. The sequencing used peripheral blood mononuclear cells (PBMCs), collected when the disease was refractory, from a patient treated with antithyroid drugs. These TCRs come from a female donor with Graves disease. Each CDR3 is given with its conserved first and last residue. D genes are given only for firm matches. Size tells how often a clone was seen (once, few, many) or the class of an expanded clone, and some rows leave it out.

clone_size: few
d_call: TRBD2
v_call: TRBV20-1
j_call: TRBJ2-7
cdr3_nt: TGCAGTGCTAGAGTGGGGACTATCTACGAGCAGTACTTC
cdr3_aa: CSARVGTIYEQYF

clone_size: many
d_call: -
v_call: TRBV12-3/TRBV12-4
j_call: TRBJ1-6
cdr3_nt: TGTGCCAGCAGTGCGTCGACAGCGGCATCCCTCCACTTT
cdr3_aa: CASSASTAASLHF

clone_size: -
d_call: TRBD1
v_call: TRBV19
j_call: TRBJ1-1
cdr3_nt: TGTGCCAGTAGTATGCTGACAGGGAGGGGCACTGAAGCTTTCTTT
cdr3_aa: CASSMLTGRGTEAFF

clone_size: -
d_call: TRBD1
v_call: TRBV5-6
j_call: TRBJ1-5
cdr3_nt: TGTGCCAGCAGCACGGGGGGACAGGGTAGCAATCAGCCCCAGCATTTT
cdr3_aa: CASSTGGQGSNQPQHF

clone_size: -
d_call: -
v_call: TRBV19
j_call: TRBJ1-4
cdr3_nt: TGTGCCAGTAGTACTAATCAAGGGAGACTGTTTTTT
cdr3_aa: CASSTNQGRLFF

clone_size: many
d_call: TRBD1
v_call: TRBV12-3/TRBV12-4
j_call: TRBJ1-1
cdr3_nt: TGTGCCAGCAGTTCCGGGGACAGTTGGTTCGGCACTGAAGCTTTCTTT
cdr3_aa: CASSSGDSWFGTEAFF

clone_size: many
d_call: -
v_call: TRBV6-5
j_call: TRBJ1-5
cdr3_nt: TGTGCCAGCAGTTCAGGGGGCAATCAGCCCCAGCATTTT
cdr3_aa: CASSSGGNQPQHF

clone_size: many
d_call: TRBD1
v_call: TRBV7-2
j_call: TRBJ1-2
cdr3_nt: TGTGCCAGCAGCTTGCAGGGGGTCTATGGCTACACCTTC
cdr3_aa: CASSLQGVYGYTF

clone_size: few
d_call: -
v_call: TRBV12-3/TRBV12-4
j_call: TRBJ2-2
cdr3_nt: TGTGCCAGCTCGGGGGCAACGAACACCGGGGAGCTGTTTTTT
cdr3_aa: CASSGATNTGELFF

clone_size: -
d_call: TRBD2
v_call: TRBV5-1
j_call: TRBJ2-7
cdr3_nt: TGCGCCAGCAGCCCCGGGACTAGCGCAACCGTTTCCGAGCAGTACTTC
cdr3_aa: CASSPGTSATVSEQYF

clone_size: few
d_call: -
v_call: TRBV6-2/TRBV6-3
j_call: TRBJ1-1
cdr3_nt: TGTGCCAGCATAGCAAGACAGAACACTGAAGCTTTCTTT
cdr3_aa: CASIARQNTEAFF

clone_size: many
d_call: -
v_call: TRBV28
j_call: TRBJ1-5
cdr3_nt: TGTGCCAGCAGCTTAGCCGGCGATCAGCCCCAGCATTTT
cdr3_aa: CASSLAGDQPQHF

clone_size: many
d_call: TRBD1
v_call: TRBV7-9
j_call: TRBJ1-4
cdr3_nt: TGTGCCAGCAGCTCGAGGGGGGACAGGATGTTTTTT
cdr3_aa: CASSSRGDRMFF

clone_size: many
d_call: -
v_call: TRBV28
j_call: TRBJ1-2
cdr3_nt: TGTGCCAGCAGTCCCCTTGGGGGAGGTCTGTGGTATGGCTACACCTTC
cdr3_aa: CASSPLGGGLWYGYTF

clone_size: -
d_call: -
v_call: TRBV19
j_call: TRBJ2-7
cdr3_nt: TGTGCCAGTAGTATTGGCCCGGCAGGTCCCTACGAGCAGTACTTC
cdr3_aa: CASSIGPAGPYEQYF

clone_size: few
d_call: -
v_call: TRBV4-1
j_call: TRBJ1-2
cdr3_nt: TGCGCCAGCAGCCCCGACCGGGGGGGGAACTATGGCTACACCTTC
cdr3_aa: CASSPDRGGNYGYTF

clone_size: few
d_call: -
v_call: TRBV7-9
j_call: TRBJ2-5
cdr3_nt: TGTGCCAGCAGCTTCTCACGGGCCGGGGAGACCCAGTACTTC
cdr3_aa: CASSFSRAGETQYF

clone_size: few
d_call: TRBD1
v_call: TRBV19
j_call: TRBJ2-7
cdr3_nt: TGTGCCAGTAGTTGGACGGGACAGGGTGGGAACGAGCAGTACTTC
cdr3_aa: CASSWTGQGGNEQYF

clone_size: -
d_call: -
v_call: TRBV29-1
j_call: TRBJ1-1
cdr3_nt: TGCAGCGTCTCCGAGGGGGTAGGGGGAAAAGCTTTCTTT
cdr3_aa: CSVSEGVGGKAFF

clone_size: few
d_call: -
v_call: TRBV13
j_call: TRBJ2-5
cdr3_nt: TGTGCCAGCAGCATCCGGGCCAAAAAAGAGACCCAGTACTTC
cdr3_aa: CASSIRAKKETQYF

clone_size: many
d_call: TRBD1
v_call: TRBV6-2/TRBV6-3
j_call: TRBJ2-7
cdr3_nt: TGTGCCACCTCCGGACAGGGCTACGAGCAGTACTTC
cdr3_aa: CATSGQGYEQYF

clone_size: -
d_call: -
v_call: TRBV19
j_call: TRBJ1-5
cdr3_nt: TGTGCCAGTAGTATTGGGGCAAAAAGCAATCAGCCCCAGCATTTT
cdr3_aa: CASSIGAKSNQPQHF

clone_size: once
d_call: -
v_call: TRBV28
j_call: TRBJ1-2
cdr3_nt: TGTGCCAGCAGTTTATCTAGTTTCCAGGGGCAGTATGGCTACACCTTC
cdr3_aa: CASSLSSFQGQYGYTF

clone_size: -
d_call: TRBD1
v_call: TRBV6-1
j_call: TRBJ2-1
cdr3_nt: TGTGCCAGCAGCCCCTCCGGGACAGGGGTTGAGCAGTTCTTC
cdr3_aa: CASSPSGTGVEQFF

clone_size: few
d_call: -
v_call: TRBV20-1
j_call: TRBJ2-7
cdr3_nt: TGCAGTGCCCCAAAATCCGGAATCCCCTACGAGCAGTACTTC
cdr3_aa: CSAPKSGIPYEQYF

clone_size: -
d_call: TRBD1
v_call: TRBV6-5
j_call: TRBJ2-1
cdr3_nt: TGTGCCAGCAGTTACTCGTCGCAGGGGGTTAGAAATGAGCAGTTCTTC
cdr3_aa: CASSYSSQGVRNEQFF

clone_size: many
d_call: -
v_call: TRBV10-3
j_call: TRBJ1-2
cdr3_nt: TGTGCCACTCCCGGGGTGTATGGCTACACCTTC
cdr3_aa: CATPGVYGYTF

clone_size: few
d_call: TRBD2
v_call: TRBV6-2/TRBV6-3
j_call: TRBJ2-1
cdr3_nt: TGTGCCAGCAGCTCGGGACTAACTAGCTCCTACAATGAGCAGTTCTTC
cdr3_aa: CASSSGLTSSYNEQFF

clone_size: few
d_call: TRBD1
v_call: TRBV11-2
j_call: TRBJ1-3
cdr3_nt: TGTGCCAGCAGCTTGGGGGCAGGGGGCCTCTCTGGAAACACCATATATTTT
cdr3_aa: CASSLGAGGLSGNTIYF

clone_size: few
d_call: -
v_call: TRBV19
j_call: TRBJ2-7
cdr3_nt: TGTGCCAGTAGTATAGACATGAGGAGCTACGAGCAGTACTTC
cdr3_aa: CASSIDMRSYEQYF

clone_size: few
d_call: -
v_call: TRBV4-1
j_call: TRBJ1-6
cdr3_nt: TGCGCCAGCAGCCCCGATACGGATTCACCCCTCCACTTT
cdr3_aa: CASSPDTDSPLHF

clone_size: -
d_call: TRBD2
v_call: TRBV11-1
j_call: TRBJ2-1
cdr3_nt: TGTGCCAGCAGCTCGGGGAGGGCGGGAGTATACAATGAGCAGTTCTTC
cdr3_aa: CASSSGRAGVYNEQFF

clone_size: -
d_call: -
v_call: TRBV3-1
j_call: TRBJ2-2
cdr3_nt: TGTGCCAGCAGCGATACCCGGGGCGCGAACACCGGGGAGCTGTTTTTT
cdr3_aa: CASSDTRGANTGELFF

clone_size: -
d_call: -
v_call: TRBV27
j_call: TRBJ1-2
cdr3_nt: TGTGCCAGCAGTAAGGGACACAAGGCTTTTGACTATGGCTACACCTTC
cdr3_aa: CASSKGHKAFDYGYTF

clone_size: many
d_call: -
v_call: TRBV6-5
j_call: TRBJ1-4
cdr3_nt: TGTGCCAGCAGTTCCCACTATAATGAAAAACTGTTTTTT
cdr3_aa: CASSSHYNEKLFF

clone_size: -
d_call: -
v_call: TRBV12-3/TRBV12-4
j_call: TRBJ2-1
cdr3_nt: TGTGCCAGCAGTGCAACCAGCGGACTCGGTTACAATGAGCAGTTCTTC
cdr3_aa: CASSATSGLGYNEQFF

clone_size: few
d_call: -
v_call: TRBV12-3/TRBV12-4
j_call: TRBJ2-5
cdr3_nt: TGTGCCAGCAGTAACAGGGTTTCAGAGACCCAGTACTTC
cdr3_aa: CASSNRVSETQYF

clone_size: -
d_call: -
v_call: TRBV6-2/TRBV6-3
j_call: TRBJ2-3
cdr3_nt: TGTGCCAGCAGCTTCGCCAGCACAGATACGCAGTATTTT
cdr3_aa: CASSFASTDTQYF

clone_size: many
d_call: -
v_call: TRBV12-3/TRBV12-4
j_call: TRBJ1-2
cdr3_nt: TGTGCCAGCAGTCCCGGGGGGGGGACAACCTATGGCTACACCTTC
cdr3_aa: CASSPGGGTTYGYTF

clone_size: many
d_call: -
v_call: TRBV29-1
j_call: TRBJ1-1
cdr3_nt: TGCAGCGTTGAAGAGACCACGGGCACTGAAGCTTTCTTT
cdr3_aa: CSVEETTGTEAFF

clone_size: once
d_call: -
v_call: TRBV29-1
j_call: TRBJ2-1
cdr3_nt: TGCAGCGTTCGGGTTGATCCAGGAGGAGGTGAGCAGTTCTTC
cdr3_aa: CSVRVDPGGGEQFF

clone_size: few
d_call: -
v_call: TRBV28
j_call: TRBJ1-5
cdr3_nt: TGTGCCAGCAGCTCACCCCCCGGAAAAACAGGGATCAATCAGCCCCAGCATTTT
cdr3_aa: CASSSPPGKTGINQPQHF

clone_size: -
d_call: TRBD1
v_call: TRBV11-2
j_call: TRBJ1-1
cdr3_nt: TGTGCCAGCAGCTTAGGACGAATATTTCAGGGGGCGCGAGGAAGGAACACTGAAGCTTTCTTT
cdr3_aa: CASSLGRIFQGARGRNTEAFF

clone_size: many
d_call: -
v_call: TRBV27
j_call: TRBJ2-2
cdr3_nt: TGTGCCAGCAGTTTATCTGCGAACACCGGGGAGCTGTTTTTT
cdr3_aa: CASSLSANTGELFF

clone_size: once
d_call: -
v_call: TRBV12-3/TRBV12-4
j_call: TRBJ2-2
cdr3_nt: TGTGCCAGCAACTACAGGGAGGTCGGGGAGCTGTTTTTT
cdr3_aa: CASNYREVGELFF

clone_size: few
d_call: TRBD1
v_call: TRBV11-2
j_call: TRBJ2-3
cdr3_nt: TGTGCCAGCAGCGACAGGGCGCCGCAGTATTTT
cdr3_aa: CASSDRAPQYF

clone_size: -
d_call: TRBD1
v_call: TRBV20-1
j_call: TRBJ1-5
cdr3_nt: TGCAGTGCTAGAGGTATTGCGTGGGACAGGGGTAGCAATCAGCCCCAGCATTTT
cdr3_aa: CSARGIAWDRGSNQPQHF

clone_size: many
d_call: TRBD1
v_call: TRBV6-5
j_call: TRBJ1-1
cdr3_nt: TGTGCCAGCAGTTACCCGGGACAGCTCCCCACTGAAGCTTTCTTT
cdr3_aa: CASSYPGQLPTEAFF

clone_size: few
d_call: -
v_call: TRBV24-1
j_call: TRBJ1-1
cdr3_nt: TGTGCCACCAGTGATTGGAGGGGCGGCGGGGCTTTCTTT
cdr3_aa: CATSDWRGGGAFF

clone_size: -
d_call: -
v_call: TRBV29-1
j_call: TRBJ2-2
cdr3_nt: TGCAGCGTTGAAGATCCTAGCGTTAACACCGGGGAGCTGTTTTTT
cdr3_aa: CSVEDPSVNTGELFF

clone_size: many
d_call: -
v_call: TRBV28
j_call: TRBJ2-7
cdr3_nt: TGTGCCAGCAGTCCCCGGGAAACCTACGAGCAGTACTTC
cdr3_aa: CASSPRETYEQYF